The 16 T cell receptor beta chains in this list originate from one sample, sequenced in a study of a mutant IDH1 vaccine in newly diagnosed glioma. Antigens of these TCRs are unknown. Assay used: immunoSEQ multiplex PCR; TCRdb lists only in-frame clones, some missing. The sample consists of about 50,000 clones, approximately 84% of them appearing once. Time point: week 47, end of study. In every dose of vaccine, 300 ug of mutant IDH1 20-mer peptide was given alongside topical imiquimod. The specimen comprised PBMCs, sampled from a glioma patient whose treatment included an IDH1 peptide vaccine. The source is a woman younger than 45 with glioma. Some clones in this sample may be carry-over from other donors' samples.

The genes are TRBV30 and TRBJ1-2; a weak D match, TRBD1 (6 bases). V was trimmed by 6 bases and J by 1 base, leaving 9 bases between them. CDR1 and CDR2 from the germline V gene are GTSNPN and SVGIG (reference sequence). The CDR3 is made up of 12 amino acids. The CDR3 region is CACYRVNYGYTF. DNA for the CDR3: TGTGCCTGCTACAGGGTTAACTATGGCTACACCTTC.

This clone was counted a single time. This sequence joins TRBV6-5 and TRBJ2-3; unclear D gene. CDR1 is MNHEY, CDR2 SVGAGI, per germline. The V and J ends lost 2 bases and 4 bases respectively, with 7 bases between them. This CDR3 spans 13 amino acids. The CDR3 region has the DNA TGTGCCAGCAGTTACGGATTTCCAGATACGCAGTATTTT. Encoded protein: CASSYGFPDTQYF.

This clone came up a few times. The chain carries TRBV5-4 and TRBJ1-1, with no clear D. The CDR3 has 15 amino acids. Germline V gene data show CDR1 as SGHNT and CDR2 as YYREEE (reference sequence). V lost 4 bases to trimming and J lost 0 bases, with 13 bases between them. The CDR3 protein is CASSKGGALNTEAFF. The CDR3 coding sequence is TGTGCCAGCAGCAAGGGAGGTGCCTTGAACACTGAAGCTTTCTTT. Full variable domain (outside the CDR3, taken from reference TRBV5-4 and TRBJ1-1): ETGVTQSPTHLIKTRGQQVTLRCSSQSGHNTVSWYQQALGQGPQFIFQYYREEENGRGNFPPRFSGLQFPNYSSELNVNALELDDSALYLCASSKGGALNTEAFFGQGTRLTVV.

The rearrangement joins TRBV6-1 to TRBJ2-3; D may be TRBD2 (5 bases). Trimming took off 4 bases at V and 1 base at J, with 15 bases between the two ends. The germline CDR1 and CDR2 sequences are MNHNS and SASEGT. This CDR3 has 16 amino acids. The CDR3 sequence is CASSVQDPGGTDTQYF. CDR3 coding DNA: TGTGCCAGCAGTGTTCAGGACCCCGGGGGCACAGATACGCAGTATTTT.

The V and J genes are TRBV5-6 and TRBJ1-1; 9 bases line up with TRBD1. This CDR3 is built from 17 residues. Per the germline V gene, CDR1 is SGHDT and CDR2 is YYEEEE. Trimming cost V 4 bases and J 0 bases; bases outside gene matches: 10. This chain's CDR3 is CASSPGWDRDMNTEAFF. DNA of the CDR3: TGTGCCAGCAGCCCTGGATGGGACAGGGACATGAACACTGAAGCTTTCTTT.

Concerning this clone itself: Mismatch with germline at one junction end may stem from a read error. The genes are TRBV30 and TRBJ2-6, with D possibly TRBD1 on 7 matching bases. Per the germline V gene, CDR1 is GTSNPN and CDR2 is SVGIG (reference sequence). This CDR3 contains 15 residues. CDR3 in DNA: TGTGCCTGGAACCAGGGGGGAAATGGGGCCAACGTCCTGGCTTTC. Translation gives CAWNQGGNGANVLAF.

The J gene is TRBJ2-1, the V gene TRBV25-1, with D possibly being TRBD1 or TRBD2 (5 bases each). The CDR3 has 16 residues. The V end lost 6 bases, the J end lost 8 bases, and 23 bases lay between the germline ends. Germline CDR1 and CDR2: MGHDK and SYGVNS. The CDR3 DNA follows: TGTGCCAGCAGCCTCCCACGGGGTTTCGTAGGGGATGAGCAGTTCTTC. It codes for CASSLPRGFVGDEQFF.

The genes are TRBV6-6 and TRBJ1-2, with 7 bases lining up with TRBD1. CDR1 is MNHNY and CDR2 is SVGAGI in the germline V gene (reference sequence). The V and J ends lost 6 bases and 14 bases, in that order; junction bases with no gene match: 15. The CDR3 sequence is 13 residues long. CDR3: CASSPRLQGEKTF. DNA of the CDR3: TGTGCCAGCAGCCCTCGTCTCCAGGGGGAGAAAACCTTC.

The gene calls are TRBV30 and TRBJ1-2, with a possible D match to TRBD1 (6 bases). Germline V gene data show CDR1 as GTSNPN and CDR2 as SVGIG (reference sequence). CDR3 length: 12 amino acids. Trimming shortened V by 8 bases and J by 2 bases, and 12 bases separated the two germline ends. The CDR3 DNA reads as TGTGCCCGCGACAGGAGGAACTATGGCTACACCTTC. It specifies CARDRRNYGYTF.

The genes are TRBV27 and TRBJ2-7; the match to TRBD2 covers 10 bases. J gave up 2 bases and V 4 bases, and 14 bases lay outside the gene matches. This CDR3 has 18 residues. CDR1 and CDR2 from the germline V gene are MNHEY and SMNVEV (reference sequence). The CDR3 bases are TGTGCCAGCAGTTCAACGGCGGCTAGCGGGAGTTTCCCCTACGAGCAGTACTTC. Amino acids: CASSSTAASGSFPYEQYF.

The rearrangement joins TRBV4-2 to TRBJ2-5, with 10 bases aligning to TRBD2. The ends lost 4 bases at V and 2 bases at J; junction bases unmatched: 7. This CDR3 contains 16 residues. Per the germline V gene, CDR1 is LGHNA and CDR2 is YNFKEQ. CDR3 nucleotide sequence: TGTGCCAGCAGCCCAAGACTAGCGGGCCTTCAAGAGACCCAGTACTTC. It translates to CASSPRLAGLQETQYF.

V usage is TRBV4-2 and J usage is TRBJ1-3; no definite D call. Germline values: CDR1 LGHNA, CDR2 YNFKEQ. The CDR3 consists of 15 residues. Trimming stripped 2 bases from V and 2 bases from J, with 10 bases between. CDR3 in DNA: TGTGCCAGCAGCCAAATCTCGGGTACTGGAAACACCATATATTTT. This translates into CASSQISGTGNTIYF.

The genes are TRBV4-1 and TRBJ1-5; D may be TRBD1 (5 bases). Germline V CDR1 and CDR2: MGHRA, YSYEKL. Trimming took 4 bases from V and 4 from J, leaving 8 bases between them. The CDR3 sequence is 13 residues long. The chain's CDR3 is CASSPGGNQPQHF. The DNA of the CDR3 is TGCGCCAGCAGCCCGGGGGGGAATCAGCCCCAGCATTTT.

This sequence joins TRBV5-1 and TRBJ1-1; D unclear. V lost 0 bases to trimming and J lost 1 base, with 10 bases between them. Germline V gene sequence: CDR1 SGHRS, CDR2 YFSETQ. This CDR3 region has 15 residues. Here the CDR3 DNA reads TGCGCCAGCAGCTTGGAGGGCAGGCGGAACACTGAAGCTTTCTTT. Translation: CASSLEGRRNTEAFF.

The J gene is TRBJ2-5, the V gene TRBV7-9, with TRBD2 as a possible D gene (6 bases). Trimming left V 1 base short and J 2 bases short, with 8 bases between. The CDR3 has 14 residues. Germline V gives CDR1 SEHNR, CDR2 FQNEAQ (reference sequence). The CDR3 loop is CASSLGGGQETQYF. CDR3 coding DNA: TGTGCCAGCAGCTTAGGTGGGGGGCAAGAGACCCAGTACTTC. Full variable domain (missing parts from reference TRBV7-9 and TRBJ2-5): DTGVSQNPRHKITKRGQNVTFRCDPISEHNRLYWYRQTLGQGPEFLTYFQNEAQLEKSRLLSDRFSAERPKGSFSTLEIQRTEQGDSAMYLCASSLGGGQETQYFGPGTRLLVL.

The chain uses TRBV7-8 and TRBJ2-7; D is perhaps TRBD1 (5 bases). This CDR3 is built from 14 residues. In germline, CDR1 is SGHVS, CDR2 FQNEAQ. The ends were cut back, 3 bases at V and 7 bases at J, with 16 bases in the middle. The CDR3 DNA reads TGTGCCAGCAGCTTGACGGACAAGGGCCCAGAGCAGTACTTC. Translated, it gives CASSLTDKGPEQYF.